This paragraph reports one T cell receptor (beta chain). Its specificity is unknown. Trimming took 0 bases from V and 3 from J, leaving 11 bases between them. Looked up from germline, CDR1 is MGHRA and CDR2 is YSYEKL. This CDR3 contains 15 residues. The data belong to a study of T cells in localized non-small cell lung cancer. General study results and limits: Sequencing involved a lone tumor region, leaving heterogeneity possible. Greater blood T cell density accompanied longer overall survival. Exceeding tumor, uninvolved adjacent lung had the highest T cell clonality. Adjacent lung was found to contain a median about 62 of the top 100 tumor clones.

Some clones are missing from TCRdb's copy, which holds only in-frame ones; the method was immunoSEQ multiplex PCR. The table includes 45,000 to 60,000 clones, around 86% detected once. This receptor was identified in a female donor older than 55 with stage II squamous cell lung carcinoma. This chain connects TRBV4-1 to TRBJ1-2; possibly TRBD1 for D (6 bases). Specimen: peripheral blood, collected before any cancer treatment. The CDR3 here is CASSQEGGRDYGYTF. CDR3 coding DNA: TGCGCCAGCAGCCAAGAGGGGGGGCGCGACTATGGCTACACCTTC.